Each of the 22 T cell receptor beta chains below was sequenced from the same sample in a study of PD-1 blockade in classical Hodgkin lymphoma. Only in-frame clones appear in the TCRdb table, and some are missing; sequencing was by immunoSEQ multiplex PCR. The sample includes 14,000 or so clones, roughly four fifths of them seen just once. Every one of the patients relapsed after autologous stem cell transplantation (brentuximab vedotin exposure was variable). The sample consisted of peripheral blood mononuclear cells (PBMCs), taken at baseline. The receptors here all came from a human donor with classical Hodgkin lymphoma.

The chain carries TRBV6-6 and TRBJ1-1; TRBD1 agrees at 7 bases. CDR1 and CDR2 (germline): MNHNY, SVGAGI (reference sequence). J gave up 0 bases and V 5 bases, and 3 bases lay outside the gene matches. CDR3 size: 14 residues. CDR3 coding DNA: TGTGCCAGCAGTCCGACAGGGCTGAACACTGAAGCTTTCTTT. The encoded protein is CASSPTGLNTEAFF.

The genes are TRBV28 and TRBJ1-4; D uncertain. This CDR3 is 14 amino acids long. Germline V lookup: CDR1 MDHEN, CDR2 SYDVKM. V shed 3 bases and J shed 6 bases, with 11 bases lying between them. This CDR3 is CASSLRAEDEKLFF. The CDR3 bases are TGTGCCAGCAGTTTGAGGGCAGAGGATGAAAAACTGTTTTTT.

The V call is TRBV7-9, the J call TRBJ1-1; a weak D match, TRBD1 (6 bases). The CDR3 sequence is 14 residues long. Trimming left V 6 bases short and J 5 bases short, with 16 bases between. Germline V CDR1 and CDR2: SEHNR, FQNEAQ (reference sequence). The CDR3 DNA reads as TGTGCCAGCAGGCCGTCCCCTAGGGGGACTGAAGCTTTCTTT. Protein product: CASRPSPRGTEAFF.

The chain employs TRBV5-1 and TRBJ1-2; 8 bases align to TRBD1. The length of the CDR3 is 17 residues. V dropped 4 bases and J dropped 3; count of bases not matched to a gene: 14. Germline V gives CDR1 SGHRS, CDR2 YFSETQ. The CDR3 protein is CASSPGTGFNYDYGYTF. The CDR3 coding sequence is TGCGCCAGCAGCCCCGGGACAGGTTTTAACTACGACTATGGCTACACCTTC. The complete variable domain, with remaining parts taken from reference TRBV5-1 and TRBJ1-2, reads KAGVTQTPRYLIKTRGQQVTLSCSPISGHRSVSWYQQTPGQGLQFLFEYFSETQRNKGNFPGRFSGRQFSNSRSEMNVSTLELGDSALYLCASSPGTGFNYDYGYTFGSGTRLTVV.

V usage is TRBV28 and J usage is TRBJ1-5, with 7 positions matching TRBD1. Germline lookup yields CDR1 MDHEN and CDR2 SYDVKM. This CDR3 contains 18 residues. Trimming cost V 6 bases and J 3 bases; bases outside gene matches: 17. The DNA for the CDR3 is TGTGCCAGCAGCCCCCCCAAGACAGGGAGAGGCGTCAATCAGCCCCAGCATTTT. It yields the protein CASSPPKTGRGVNQPQHF.

The chain joins TRBV15 to TRBJ1-4; tentatively, D is TRBD1 (5 bases). This CDR3 has 13 residues. V lost 2 bases and J lost 7, with 8 bases in between. Per the germline V gene, CDR1 is LNHNV and CDR2 is YYDKDF (reference sequence). The CDR3 sequence: CATSRSGGEKLFF. In DNA, the CDR3 is TGTGCCACCAGCAGAAGCGGGGGTGAAAAACTGTTTTTT. Full variable domain (rest looked up from reference TRBV15 and TRBJ1-4): DAMVIQNPRYQVTQFGKPVTLSCSQTLNHNVMYWYQQKSSQAPKLLFHYYDKDFNNEADTPDNFQSRRPNTSFCFLDIRSPGLGDTAMYLCATSRSGGEKLFFGSGTQLSVL.

This chain links TRBV5-1 with TRBJ2-3, with D perhaps matching TRBD2 (6 bases). Germline loops: CDR1 SGHRS, CDR2 YFSETQ. The CDR3 length is 13 residues. Trimming took 7 bases from V and 1 from J, leaving 10 bases between them. CDR3 sequence: CASGRDRTDTQYF. The CDR3, as DNA: TGCGCCAGCGGGCGGGACCGCACAGATACGCAGTATTTT.

The chain recombines TRBV2 with TRBJ1-1; D might be TRBD1 (6 bases). The V gene's germline CDR1 is SNHLY and CDR2 FYNNEI. This CDR3 has 14 residues. V lost 9 bases and J 1 base, leaving 15 bases between the germline ends. CDR3 sequence reads: CARDGGSSNTEAFF. CDR3 coding DNA: TGTGCCAGGGACGGGGGCAGTTCGAACACTGAAGCTTTCTTT.

The chain joins TRBV7-2 to TRBJ1-2; D is perhaps TRBD1 (5 bases). The CDR3 covers 16 residues. Per the germline V gene, CDR1 is SGHTA and CDR2 is FQGNSA. V was cut by 0 bases and J by 4 bases, with 15 bases left in between. CDR3 amino acids: CASSLARGGIGYGYTF. CDR3 bases: TGTGCCAGCAGCTTAGCGCGGGGGGGAATTGGCTATGGCTACACCTTC. Using reference TRBV7-2 and TRBJ1-2 for the parts outside the CDR3, the full variable domain is GAGVSQSPSNKVTEKGKDVELRCDPISGHTALYWYRQSLGQGLEFLIYFQGNSAPDKSGLPSDRFSAERTGGSVSTLTIQRTQQEDSAVYLCASSLARGGIGYGYTFGSGTRLTVV.

The rearrangement links TRBV6-5 to TRBJ2-7; D assignment may be TRBD1 or TRBD2 (5 bases each). Trimming took 6 bases from V and 2 from J, leaving 11 bases between them. Germline values: CDR1 MNHEY, CDR2 SVGAGI. The CDR3 is 13 residues long. The CDR3 coding sequence is TGTGCCAGCAGCCGGGACGGTCCCTACGAGCAGTACTTC. Protein sequence: CASSRDGPYEQYF.

V is TRBV7-8 and J is TRBJ1-1; unclear D gene. Germline V gene data show CDR1 as SGHVS and CDR2 as FQNEAQ. The V end lost 6 bases, the J end lost 1 base, and 15 bases lay between the germline ends. The CDR3 runs 15 residues. The CDR3 reads CASSDGLNWNTEAFF. The CDR3 nucleotides read TGTGCCAGCAGTGACGGCCTTAATTGGAACACTGAAGCTTTCTTT.

The chain couples TRBV7-8 to TRBJ2-7; 7 bases match TRBD1. This CDR3 has 14 amino acids. The germline V gene encodes CDR1 SGHVS and CDR2 FQNEAQ. Trimming cost V 7 bases and J 5 bases; bases outside gene matches: 11. In nucleotides, the CDR3 is TGTGCCAGCACCGCGCGACAGGGTTGGAACGAGCAGTACTTC. This codes for CASTARQGWNEQYF.

CDR3 residues: CASSVAGTDTQYF. The CDR3 bases are TGTGCCAGCAGTGTTGCTGGCACAGATACGCAGTATTTT. This chain uses TRBV25-1 with TRBJ2-3; no clear D gene. V was pared by 4 bases and J by 1 base, with 6 bases between. The CDR3 spans 13 residues. Germline CDR1 reads MGHDK; CDR2 reads SYGVNS.

The chain combines TRBV5-6 with TRBJ2-7; 9 nucleotides agree with TRBD1. The germline gives CDR1 SGHDT, CDR2 YYEEEE. The CDR3 extends over 14 amino acids. Trimming took 4 bases from V and 6 from J; bases not matched to a gene: 8. The CDR3 DNA sequence: TGTGCCAGCAGCCCGGGACAGGGTTTCGCCGAGCAGTACTTC. Protein sequence: CASSPGQGFAEQYF.

This clone turned up a few times. The chain carries TRBV6-6 and TRBJ2-6; D remains unclear. Between the trimmed V and J ends, which lost 7 bases and 2 bases, there was a span of 6 bases. Germline CDR1 and CDR2: MNHNY and SVGAGI (reference sequence). This CDR3 is built from 13 residues. The CDR3 spells CASTPPGANVLTF. CDR3 coding DNA: TGTGCCAGCACCCCTCCTGGGGCCAACGTCCTGACTTTC.

In its sample, this clone was seen once. The chain carries TRBV2 and TRBJ2-7; D unclear. From germline, CDR1 is SNHLY and CDR2 FYNNEI. The length of the CDR3 is 11 residues. Deletions cut 4 bases from V and 4 bases from J, with 5 bases between. The CDR3 DNA is TGTGCCAGCAGTGTTTTATACGAGCAGTACTTC. Protein: CASSVLYEQYF.

A few counts support this clone. This chain connects TRBV5-8 to TRBJ2-3; TRBD1 is a possible D gene (5 bases). The CDR3 loop spans 14 amino acids. In germline, CDR1 is SGHTS, CDR2 YDEGEE. V lost 7 bases to trimming and J lost 2 bases, with 14 bases between them. The CDR3 DNA reads TGTGCCAGCGATGGAGACAGATTCACAGATACGCAGTATTTT. Translating it yields CASDGDRFTDTQYF.

This rearrangement joins TRBV5-4 to TRBJ1-2; the D gene is possibly TRBD1 (6 bases). With 4 bases removed from V and 8 bases from J, the gap between germline ends came to 18 bases. This CDR3 has 14 amino acids. CDR1 is SGHNT and CDR2 is YYREEE in the germline V gene (reference sequence). The CDR3 DNA sequence: TGTGCCAGCAGCGGCAGTCCGGGGGGCGGAGGCTACACCTTC. Protein: CASSGSPGGGGYTF. The full variable domain, completed using reference TRBV5-4 and TRBJ1-2, is ETGVTQSPTHLIKTRGQQVTLRCSSQSGHNTVSWYQQALGQGPQFIFQYYREEENGRGNFPPRFSGLQFPNYSSELNVNALELDDSALYLCASSGSPGGGGYTFGSGTRLTVV.

The chain couples TRBV7-2 to TRBJ1-5, with TRBD1 matching 7 bases. Losses at the gene ends were 5 bases for V and 7 bases for J; bases not matched to a gene: 5. The CDR3 loop spans 13 amino acids. Germline loops: CDR1 SGHTA, CDR2 FQGNSA. CDR3 region: CASSSQGGQPQHF. DNA of the CDR3: TGTGCCAGCAGCAGTCAGGGGGGACAGCCCCAGCATTTT.

CDR3 coding DNA: TGCGCCAGCAGCCAAGCTACAGGGGCGAGCACCGGGGAGCTGTTTTTT. Protein product: CASSQATGASTGELFF. The chain couples TRBV4-3 to TRBJ2-2; 7 nucleotides align to TRBD1. V dropped 1 base and J dropped 4; count of bases not matched to a gene: 6. Germline assignment: CDR1 LGHNA and CDR2 YSLEER. This CDR3 contains 16 residues.

The chain joins TRBV10-2 to TRBJ2-3; TRBD1 agrees at 12 bases. J was trimmed by 4 bases and V by 4 bases; bases with no gene match: 6. This CDR3 comprises 16 residues. CDR1 and CDR2 from the germline V gene are WSHSY and SAAADI. The CDR3 DNA reads TGCGCCAGCAGTGTCCCGGGACAGGGGGCCGCAGATACGCAGTATTTT. Encoded protein: CASSVPGQGAADTQYF.

By share, this clone counts as large. This sequence joins TRBV7-9 and TRBJ1-2, with D perhaps TRBD1 (6 bases). This CDR3 has 19 amino acids. Germline assignment: CDR1 SEHNR and CDR2 FQNEAQ (reference sequence). V was shortened by 2 bases and J by 5 bases, with 27 bases between the two germline ends. The CDR3 DNA reads TGTGCCAGCAGCTTATGGTACAGGGAGACGTATCACGACACTTATGGCTACACCTTC. Translation gives CASSLWYRETYHDTYGYTF.